This is a list of T cell receptor beta chains from one sample in a study of early stage breast cancer tumors. Sequenced by immunoSEQ multiplex PCR; TCRdb stores in-frame clones only, minus some. The sample has 3,500 or so clones, roughly 67% seen once. Sequencing used breast tumor tissue. The receptors derive from a person aged 40 to 49 with breast cancer. Both conserved end residues are part of each CDR3. The D gene is left open where the match is weak. Clone size is stated in some rows and not others, as once, few, many or a class when expanded.

j_call clone_size v_call d_call cdr3_aa cdr3_nt
TRBJ2-7 . TRBV7-3 . CASWDTSYEQYF TGTGCCAGTTGGGACACCTCCTACGAGCAGTACTTC
TRBJ2-1 . TRBV19 TRBD1 CASGYLRGRGMNEQFF TGTGCCAGTGGTTACCTCAGGGGGCGCGGGATGAATGAGCAGTTCTTC
TRBJ2-6 . TRBV2 . CASKSGQSGANVLTF TGTGCCAGCAAATCGGGACAATCTGGGGCCAACGTCCTGACTTTC
TRBJ1-4 . TRBV7-5 . CARIGDREVNEKLFF TGTGCCAGAATAGGAGACAGGGAGGTCAATGAAAAACTGTTTTTT
TRBJ1-4 . TRBV4-1 . CASSQDKALATNEKLFF TGCGCCAGCAGCCAAGATAAAGCACTTGCAACTAATGAAAAACTGTTTTTT
TRBJ2-3 . TRBV7-6 . CASSTRADTQYF TGTGCCAGCAGCACCCGCGCAGATACGCAGTATTTT
TRBJ2-2 few TRBV7-9 . CASSLIRRENTGELFF TGTGCCAGCAGCTTAATACGGCGGGAGAACACCGGGGAGCTGTTTTTT
TRBJ2-7 . TRBV7-9 . CASSTGVAPEQYF TGTGCCAGCAGCACCGGAGTCGCACCCGAGCAGTACTTC
TRBJ2-3 . TRBV28 TRBD2 CASSDRLLAGVTADTQYF TGTGCCAGCAGTGACAGACTCTTAGCGGGAGTAACGGCAGATACGCAGTATTTT
TRBJ1-4 . TRBV7-9 . CASSLRAGEEKLFF TGTGCCAGCAGCCTCCGGGCGGGGGAGGAAAAACTGTTTTTT
TRBJ1-1 . TRBV4-2 . CASSQTLNTEAFF TGTGCCAGCAGCCAAACATTGAACACTGAAGCTTTCTTT
TRBJ2-1 . TRBV11-2 . CASSTTSYNEQFF TGTGCCAGCAGCACCACTAGTTACAATGAGCAGTTCTTC
TRBJ2-2 . TRBV9 . CASSVANHPTGELFF TGTGCCAGCAGCGTAGCTAACCATCCCACCGGGGAGCTGTTTTTT
TRBJ2-1 few TRBV10-1 TRBD2 CASSEFLAGPSYNEQFF TGCGCCAGCAGTGAGTTTCTAGCGGGCCCTTCCTACAATGAGCAGTTCTTC
TRBJ2-5 . TRBV7-9 . CASSFGGGYQETQYF TGTGCCAGCAGCTTCGGTGGAGGGTACCAAGAGACCCAGTACTTC
TRBJ2-7 . TRBV18 TRBD2 CASSPISGISYEQYF TGTGCCAGCTCACCGATTAGCGGGATCTCCTACGAGCAGTACTTC